This is a list of T cell receptor beta chains from one sample in a study of blood T cells in healthy people across ages. Each CDR3 protein gets one entry after TCRdb re-called the 5' RACE reads with MiXCR. Among about 1.4 million distinct CDR3 sequences listed, around 59% were seen once. Sequenced input: blood. The receptors here all came from a man between 18 and 29 years old in good health. The CDR3 runs from the conserved cysteine through the conserved F or W. The order of the fields is CDR3 length, clone size, D gene, V gene, J gene, CDR3 DNA, CDR3 protein. The D gene is left open where the match is weak. Clone size is shown for a subset of rows, as once, few, many or a class of expanded clone.

15,NA,NA,TRBV11-2,TRBJ2-5,TGTGCCAGCAGCTCGGTACGTGGGACCAAAGAGACCCAGTACTTC,CASSSVRGTKETQYF
16,NA,NA,TRBV20-1,TRBJ2-1,TGCAGTGCTAGAGATGGAGACAGGCTTTCCTACAATGAGCAGTTCTTC,CSARDGDRLSYNEQFF
15,NA,NA,TRBV28,TRBJ2-3,TGTGCCAGCTCCCCCCGGGGGATTAGCACAGATACGCAGTATTTT,CASSPRGISTDTQYF
15,NA,TRBD1,TRBV4-1,TRBJ2-7,TGCGCCAGCAGCCAACAGGGGACAGGGAACTACGAGCAGTACTTC,CASSQQGTGNYEQYF
15,NA,NA,TRBV5-1,TRBJ1-1,TGCGCCAGCAGCTTGGTCTCGGGGGCTGGCACTGAAGCTTTCTTT,CASSLVSGAGTEAFF
17,NA,TRBD1,TRBV6-2/TRBV6-3,TRBJ2-7,TGTGCCAGCAGTTACTCCTCCGTGGACAGGAACGCCTACGAGCAGTACTTC,CASSYSSVDRNAYEQYF
15,NA,NA,TRBV18,TRBJ1-4,TGTGCCAGCTCACCATCGGGGATAGATAATGAAAAACTGTTTTTT,CASSPSGIDNEKLFF
18,NA,TRBD1,TRBV14,TRBJ2-5,TGTGCCAGCAGCCAAAAAGGACAGGGGAACTCTCTTCCAGAGACCCAGTACTTC,CASSQKGQGNSLPETQYF
11,few,NA,TRBV2,TRBJ2-7,TGTGCCAGCCACAGCTCCTACGAGCAGTACTTC,CASHSSYEQYF
16,few,TRBD2,TRBV7-2,TRBJ2-3,TGTGCCAGCAGCTTAGGGACTAGCGGGACCACCGAATCGCAGTATTTT,CASSLGTSGTTESQYF
12,few,NA,TRBV24-1,TRBJ1-5,TGTGCCACCAGTGGTCCGGATCAGCCCCAGCATTTT,CATSGPDQPQHF
17,NA,TRBD2,TRBV20-1,TRBJ2-1,TGCAGTGCTAGAGATGGGTGGACTAGCGGGGGGGCGGATGAGCAGTTCTTC,CSARDGWTSGGADEQFF
15,few,NA,TRBV5-1,TRBJ2-7,TGCGCCAGCAGCTTGGGGGTGTCCTTTACCTACGAGCAGTACTTC,CASSLGVSFTYEQYF
13,NA,NA,TRBV18,TRBJ2-5,TGTGCCAGCTCACAATACCCCCTGGAGACCCAGTACTTC,CASSQYPLETQYF
16,NA,NA,TRBV5-1,TRBJ2-3,TGCGACAGCAGCTTGGCCCCAGCAGACTACACAGATACGCAGTATTTT,CDSSLAPADYTDTQYF
13,NA,NA,TRBV7-2,TRBJ1-5,TGTGCCAGCAGCTTCCTTGCTTTGCAGCCCCAGCATTTT,CASSFLALQPQHF
18,once,NA,TRBV21-1,TRBJ2-7,TGTGCCAGCAGCAAATTCCTTGGGGTTCTGGGACTATCCTACGAGCAGTACTTC,CASSKFLGVLGLSYEQYF
13,NA,NA,TRBV29-1,TRBJ1-4,TGCAGCGTTGATCGGGACGGTAATGAAAAACTGTTTTTT,CSVDRDGNEKLFF
17,NA,NA,TRBV7-8,TRBJ1-5,TGTGCCAGCAGCTTAGGGGGGATGTACAGAACCAATCAGCCCCAGCATTTT,CASSLGGMYRTNQPQHF
12,NA,NA,TRBV20-1,TRBJ2-7,TGCAGTGCCAGCGACAGGTCCTACGAGCAGTACTTC,CSASDRSYEQYF
15,NA,TRBD2,TRBV7-7,TRBJ2-3,TGTGCCAGCAGCCCAACTAGCGGATACACAGATACGCAGTATTTT,CASSPTSGYTDTQYF
15,few,NA,TRBV29-1,TRBJ1-2,TGCAGCGTTAGAGGCTGGGACACACACCTTGATGGCTACACCTTC,CSVRGWDTHLDGYTF
13,NA,TRBD2,TRBV7-9,TRBJ2-7,TGTGCCAGCAGCGACCTAGCGGGAAGCGAGCAGTACTTC,CASSDLAGSEQYF
16,NA,NA,TRBV27,TRBJ2-1,TGTGCCAGCAGTTCCCTTGCTAGCTTTTCGGAAGAGACCCAGTTCTTC,CASSSLASFSEETQFF
14,many,TRBD1,TRBV6-4,TRBJ2-3,TGTGCCAGCAGTGACAACAGGGGTGCAGATACGCAGTATTTT,CASSDNRGADTQYF
14,few,NA,TRBV28,TRBJ2-6,TGTGCCAGCAGTCCTAGGGGGACGACCAACGTCCTGACTTTC,CASSPRGTTNVLTF
14,NA,TRBD1,TRBV27,TRBJ2-4,TGTGCCAGCAGGACGGGACAGGGGATCAACATTCAGTACTTC,CASRTGQGINIQYF
15,NA,TRBD2,TRBV5-1,TRBJ2-7,TGCGCCAGCAGCTTGGAGGCGGGGGGTTACTACGAGCAGTACTTC,CASSLEAGGYYEQYF
13,NA,NA,TRBV19,TRBJ2-7,TGTGCCAGTAGTCGTAGCGGCCTCTACGAGCAGTACTTC,CASSRSGLYEQYF
13,once,TRBD2,TRBV6-2/TRBV6-3,TRBJ2-3,TGTGCCAGCGGGGGGGATGGCACAGATACGCAGTATTTT,CASGGDGTDTQYF
13,NA,NA,TRBV10-3,TRBJ2-3,TGTGCCATCAGTGGGACAGACACAGATACGCAGTATTTT,CAISGTDTDTQYF
14,NA,NA,TRBV12-3/TRBV12-4,TRBJ2-1,TGTGCCAGCAGTGGGGGGACAGAATACAATGAGCAGTTCTTC,CASSGGTEYNEQFF
16,NA,NA,TRBV6-5,TRBJ1-2,TGTGCCAGCATGTCCCCTGCTCTGAGGGCGAACTATGGCTACACCTTC,CASMSPALRANYGYTF
12,NA,NA,TRBV12-3/TRBV12-4,TRBJ2-1,TGTGCCAGCAGCCAAATCGGGACCTCGCAGTTCTTC,CASSQIGTSQFF
19,NA,NA,TRBV10-1,TRBJ2-2,TGCGCCAGCAGTGAGCCCCTTGAACAGGGCCTAGCGAACACCGGGGAGCTGTTTTTT,CASSEPLEQGLANTGELFF
13,NA,NA,TRBV12-3/TRBV12-4,TRBJ2-7,TGTGCCAGCAGGTCAACAGGGACCCACGAGCAGTACTTC,CASRSTGTHEQYF
15,NA,NA,TRBV3-1,TRBJ1-5,TGTGCCAGCAGCCAAGGGCGGGGGTCTCGTCAGCCCCAGCATTTT,CASSQGRGSRQPQHF
12,NA,NA,TRBV5-1,TRBJ2-7,TGCGCCAGCAGCTCTTTGCGCACTAAGCAGTACTTC,CASSSLRTKQYF
15,NA,TRBD2,TRBV4-2,TRBJ2-1,TGTGCCAGCAGCCAAGTGGAACTAGCGGACAATGAGCAGTTCTTC,CASSQVELADNEQFF
14,NA,NA,TRBV20-1,TRBJ2-3,TGCAGTGCTGTCGAGGGGTGGCGCACAGATACGCAGTATTTT,CSAVEGWRTDTQYF
15,NA,NA,TRBV7-2,TRBJ2-5,TGTGCCAGCAGCGCGGGGACAGCTATTCAAGAGACCCAGTACTTC,CASSAGTAIQETQYF
17,few,TRBD2,TRBV20-1,TRBJ2-1,TGCAGTGCTAGAGATCCCCTAGCGGGGGGGGTCTACAATGAGCAGTTCTTC,CSARDPLAGGVYNEQFF
13,few,NA,TRBV4-2,TRBJ1-1,TGTGCCAGCAGCCAACTAGGGGGCACTGAAGCTTTCTTT,CASSQLGGTEAFF
11,NA,NA,TRBV7-9,TRBJ1-1,TGTTCCAGCAGCTTACTCCATGAAGCTTTCTTT,CSSSLLHEAFF
11,NA,NA,TRBV7-9,TRBJ2-7,TGTTCCAGCAGCACTTCAGTCGAGCAGTACTTC,CSSSTSVEQYF
21,NA,TRBD1,TRBV25-1,TRBJ1-2,TGTGCCAGCAGTGAATGGGGATCTCTGGGACAGAATAACCCTCTTAACTATGGCTACACCTTC,CASSEWGSLGQNNPLNYGYTF